The 28 T cell receptor beta chains below were found in one sample sequenced in a study of PD-1 blockade in classical Hodgkin lymphoma (dated by TCRdb to 2018 to 2020). The meaning of the sample's time point label: cycle 2 day 1 (C2D1) of nivolumab. Every trial patient had relapsed after autologous stem cell transplantation, and cohorts A, B and C differed in prior brentuximab vedotin exposure. Libraries were prepared through the immunoSEQ multiplex PCR assay. This immuneACCESS table, as held by TCRdb, lists in-frame sequences with V and J called but not all clones. Of the missing ones, under half trace to an unresolved V gene in checked studies; the others have no known cause. This sample comprises 45,000 to 55,000 clones, roughly 73% of them detected only once. Of the sample, about 15% is held by the ten largest clones. The starting material was peripheral blood mononuclear cells (PBMCs), obtained before the second cycle of nivolumab. The receptors here all came from a human donor with classical Hodgkin lymphoma.

The rearrangement uses TRBV21-1 and TRBJ2-4. TRBV21-1 constitutes a pseudogene. The CDR3 spans 16 residues. CDR3 coding DNA: TGTGCCAGCACCGAAACCCAGCAGGGAGCAATGAACATTCAGTACTTC. Encoded protein: CASTETQQGAMNIQYF.

The gene calls are TRBV11-1 and TRBJ1-4; no firm D call. The germline V gene encodes CDR1 SGHAT and CDR2 FQDESV (reference sequence). The V end lost 10 bases, the J end lost 6 bases, and 12 bases lay between the germline ends. CDR3 length: 12 residues. The CDR3 region has the DNA TGTGCCACCTCGGCGAGGGATGAAAAACTGTTTTTT. This sequence encodes CATSARDEKLFF. The full variable domain, completed using reference TRBV11-1 and TRBJ1-4, is EAEVAQSPRYKITEKSQAVAFWCDPISGHATLYWYRQILGQGPELLVQFQDESVVDDSQLPKDRFSAERLKGVDSTLKIQPAELGDSAMYLCATSARDEKLFFGSGTQLSVL.

The chain is built from TRBV14 and TRBJ2-1; 15 bases map to TRBD2. Looked up from germline, CDR1 is SGHDN and CDR2 is FVKESK. V lost 0 bases, J lost 9 bases, and 6 bases stayed unmatched. The length of the CDR3 is 17 residues. CDR3 amino acids: CASSQDVGLAGGGEQFF. The CDR3 DNA follows: TGTGCCAGCAGCCAAGATGTGGGACTAGCGGGAGGAGGTGAGCAGTTCTTC.

The chain uses TRBV7-2 and TRBJ2-7, with 14 bases aligning to TRBD2. Germline CDR1 and CDR2: SGHTA and FQGNSA. The V segment lost 5 bases and the J segment 3 bases; nucleotides outside the gene matches: 3. This CDR3 is 15 amino acids long. The CDR3 nucleotides are TGTGCCAGCAGCCTTGGGACTAGCGGGAGCTACGAGCAGTACTTC. It codes for CASSLGTSGSYEQYF.

In its sample, this clone was seen once. The chain is built from TRBV7-3 and TRBJ2-2, with D perhaps matching TRBD1 or TRBD2 (5 bases each). CDR3 length: 17 amino acids. V was shortened by 1 base and J by 3 bases, with 15 bases between the two germline ends. The V gene's germline CDR1 is SGHTA and CDR2 FQGTGA. The CDR3 DNA is TGTGCCAGCAGCTTAATGTCGACCGGGACCTACACCGGGGAGCTGTTTTTT. Translation: CASSLMSTGTYTGELFF.

The chain recombines TRBV18 with TRBJ2-5; D ambiguous. Germline CDR1 KGHSH, CDR2 LQKENI. The CDR3 has 14 residues. V was shortened by 1 base and J by 5 bases, with 11 bases between the two germline ends. The CDR3 here is CASSPLALGETQYF. DNA for the CDR3: TGTGCCAGCTCACCACTCGCCCTAGGGGAGACCCAGTACTTC.

V and J are TRBV7-3 and TRBJ1-1; D unresolved. Per the germline V gene, CDR1 is SGHTA and CDR2 is FQGTGA. V shed 3 bases and J shed 0 bases, with 5 bases lying between them. This CDR3 is built from 13 residues. In DNA form, the CDR3 reads TGTGCCAGCAGCTTTAACATGAACACTGAAGCTTTCTTT. Encoded protein: CASSFNMNTEAFF.

The V call is TRBV6-4, the J call TRBJ2-2; D is undetermined. Trimming took off 3 bases at V and 7 bases at J, with 12 bases between the two ends. Germline V gives CDR1 MRHNA, CDR2 SNTAGT. CDR3 length equals 14 residues. This CDR3 is CASSEQSYGGELFF. CDR3 coding DNA: TGTGCCAGCAGTGAACAAAGCTACGGCGGGGAGCTGTTTTTT.

The chain uses TRBV6-1 and TRBJ1-1; D remains ambiguous. Trimming left V 4 bases short and J 1 base short, with 10 bases between. This CDR3 is built from 14 residues. Per the germline V gene, CDR1 is MNHNS and CDR2 is SASEGT. The CDR3 DNA reads TGTGCCAGCAGTGTCCGGGGATGGAACACTGAAGCTTTCTTT. Translation gives CASSVRGWNTEAFF.

The V call is TRBV18, the J call TRBJ2-1; the D gene is possibly TRBD2 (6 bases). V was pared by 2 bases and J by 4 bases, with 15 bases between. CDR1 is KGHSH and CDR2 is LQKENI in the germline V gene. The CDR3 totals 16 residues. CDR3 amino acids: CASSPGAGRLYNEQFF. In DNA, the CDR3 is TGTGCCAGCTCACCAGGGGCGGGAAGGCTATACAATGAGCAGTTCTTC.

The chain combines TRBV5-1 with TRBJ2-7; 7 nucleotides align to TRBD1. With 3 bases clipped from V and 1 base from J, the junction kept 7 bases outside the gene matches. The CDR3 is made up of 15 amino acids. The germline gives CDR1 SGHRS, CDR2 YFSETQ. CDR3 DNA sequence: TGCGCCAGCAGCTGGAACCGGGACAGTTCCTACGAGCAGTACTTC. As protein: CASSWNRDSSYEQYF.

Note on this clone: Germline is not matched at one junction end, which may reflect a read error. The V call is TRBV7-7, the J call TRBJ2-1, with a tentative D call TRBD2 (6 bases). Germline V CDR1 and CDR2: SSHAT, FNYEAQ (reference sequence). CDR3 length: 14 residues. CDR3 region: CASSLYAGNGEQFF. As DNA, the CDR3 is TGTGCTAGCAGCTTGTATGCGGGGAATGGTGAGCAGTTCTTC.

A few counts support this clone. The chain carries TRBV7-2 and TRBJ2-7, with 9 bases aligning to TRBD2. The CDR3 loop spans 15 amino acids. Trimming removed 1 base from V and 3 bases from J; junction bases left unmatched: 4. CDR1 is SGHTA and CDR2 is FQGNSA in the germline V gene. This CDR3 is CASSLVGGRDYEQYF. Here the CDR3 DNA reads TGTGCCAGCAGCTTAGTTGGCGGGAGGGACTACGAGCAGTACTTC.

Comments on this clone: Other DNA sequences from this sample encode an identical CDR3 as well. The chain recombines TRBV6-1 with TRBJ1-1, with no clear D. This CDR3 comprises 13 residues. In germline, CDR1 is MNHNS, CDR2 SASEGT. V was shortened by 4 bases and J by 0 bases, with 6 bases between the two germline ends. CDR3 nucleotide sequence: TGTGCCAGCAGTGCGTCGGTGAACACTGAAGCTTTCTTT. It yields the protein CASSASVNTEAFF.

This clone was counted once. The chain recombines TRBV18 with TRBJ2-7; D unclear. Per the germline V gene, CDR1 is KGHSH and CDR2 is LQKENI. This CDR3 has 13 amino acids. Trimming removed 2 bases from V and 2 bases from J, with 7 bases in between. The CDR3 reads CASSPGPAYEQYF. The CDR3 DNA follows: TGTGCCAGCTCACCAGGGCCGGCCTACGAGCAGTACTTC.

This clone has a handful of counts. The genes are TRBV27 and TRBJ2-7, with 9 bases identical to TRBD2. Per germline, CDR1 MNHEY and CDR2 SMNVEV (reference sequence). The J segment lost 3 bases and the V segment lost 4 bases, leaving 4 bases of the junction unmatched. The CDR3 is 14 residues long. Here the CDR3 reads CASSSQTSGYEQYF. CDR3 DNA: TGTGCCAGCAGTTCCCAGACTAGCGGCTACGAGCAGTACTTC.

This clone was seen a handful of times. The J gene is TRBJ1-1, the V gene TRBV10-1; D might be TRBD1 (5 bases). This CDR3 contains 15 residues. V lost 5 bases and J 1 base, leaving 14 bases between the germline ends. Germline CDR1 and CDR2: WNHNN and SYGVQD (reference sequence). The CDR3: CASSLTLDRNTEAFF. DNA of the CDR3: TGCGCCAGCAGTCTCACCCTCGACAGGAACACTGAAGCTTTCTTT.

For this clone: A junction end diverges from the germline sequence, so it may reflect a read error. This rearrangement joins TRBV30 to TRBJ2-3, with 10 positions matching TRBD1. Germline loops: CDR1 GTSNPN, CDR2 SVGIG (reference sequence). This CDR3 comprises 14 residues. Here the CDR3 reads CAGSPGTGEDTQYF. The CDR3 DNA reads as TGTGCCGGGAGTCCCGGGACAGGGGAAGATACGCAGTATTTT.

With respect to this clone: A junction end diverges from the germline sequence, so it may reflect a read error. The chain carries TRBV6-5 and TRBJ2-7; D gene uncertain. CDR3 length: 13 residues. Germline CDR1 is MNHEY and CDR2 is SVGAGI. CDR3 amino acids: CASSALTLPSVDF. The CDR3 DNA reads as TGTGCCAGCAGTGCCCTGACACTTCCCTCGGTGGACTTC.

This chain links TRBV2 with TRBJ2-5; D may be TRBD2 (5 bases). V was clipped by 9 bases and J by 1 base, with 15 bases between them. Germline-derived CDR1 and CDR2 are SNHLY and FYNNEI. The CDR3 has 14 amino acids. The CDR3 DNA reads TGTGCCAGAGCGGTATCCAAGATCCAAGAGACCCAGTACTTC. Translation: CARAVSKIQETQYF. Using reference TRBV2 and TRBJ2-5 for the parts outside the CDR3, the full variable domain is EPEVTQTPSHQVTQMGQEVILRCVPISNHLYFYWYRQILGQKVEFLVSFYNNEISEKSEIFDDQFSVERPDGSNFTLKIRSTKLEDSAMYFCARAVSKIQETQYFGPGTRLLVL.

This clone was counted once. The V and J genes are TRBV6-5 and TRBJ1-2; D may be TRBD1 (6 bases). Germline loops: CDR1 MNHEY, CDR2 SVGAGI. Trimming cost V 1 base and J 8 bases, with 14 bases left between them. The CDR3 totals 14 residues. CDR3 loop: CASSYLAGEWGYTF. The CDR3 bases are TGTGCCAGCAGTTACTTGGCAGGGGAATGGGGCTACACCTTC.

The V gene is TRBV29-1, the J gene TRBJ2-7; weak D call: TRBD1 (5 bases). Germline CDR1 SQVTM, CDR2 ANQGSEA. This CDR3 region has 15 residues. V dropped 5 bases and J dropped 4 bases, with 21 bases sitting between them. The CDR3 DNA is TGCAGCGTTACCGGAAACCAGGGTGGGTTTTACGAGCAGTACTTC. It encodes CSVTGNQGGFYEQYF.

The chain couples TRBV4-3 to TRBJ1-2, with D possibly TRBD1 on 5 matching bases. CDR3 length: 16 residues. Between the trimmed V and J ends, which lost 1 base and 2 bases, there was a span of 14 bases. Germline CDR1 LGHNA, CDR2 YSLEER. CDR3 sequence reads: CASSQGSAGHNYGYTF. Written as DNA, the CDR3 is TGCGCCAGCAGCCAAGGGTCCGCAGGACACAACTATGGCTACACCTTC.

The rearrangement uses TRBV28 and TRBJ2-5; a weak D match, TRBD2 (7 bases). Germline values: CDR1 MDHEN, CDR2 SYDVKM. The CDR3 covers 16 residues. The ends were cut back, 5 bases at V and 3 bases at J, with 19 bases in the middle. The CDR3, as DNA: TGTGCCAGCAGTCTCCCCCCGGGGAGGGGGGAAGAGACCCAGTACTTC. Amino acid sequence: CASSLPPGRGEETQYF.

The chain is built from TRBV10-3 and TRBJ1-1; D gene unclear. Germline V gene lookup returns CDR1 ENHRY and CDR2 SYGVKD. The CDR3 is made up of 14 amino acids. V was trimmed by 1 base and J by 0 bases, leaving 6 bases between them. The CDR3 region is CAISELTLNTEAFF. The CDR3 DNA is TGTGCCATCAGTGAGTTGACATTGAACACTGAAGCTTTCTTT.

The DNA for the CDR3 is TGTGCCAGCAGTGCGACAGGGGGTGATACTGAAGCTTTCTTT. Its translation is CASSATGGDTEAFF. The V and J genes are TRBV6-5 and TRBJ1-1; 9 bases fit TRBD1. Germline assignment: CDR1 MNHEY and CDR2 SVGAGI. The V and J ends lost 5 bases and 5 bases, in that order; junction bases with no gene match: 6. This CDR3 is built from 14 residues.

The V gene is TRBV27, the J gene TRBJ1-5, with 7 bases matching TRBD1. Trimming at V came to 6 bases and at J to 4 bases, leaving 9 bases not matched to a gene. The germline V gene encodes CDR1 MNHEY and CDR2 SMNVEV (reference sequence). The CDR3 loop spans 15 amino acids. The CDR3: CASSSTSTGNQPQHF. The CDR3 nucleotides read TGTGCCAGCAGCTCCACTTCGACAGGGAATCAGCCCCAGCATTTT.

The chain uses TRBV19 and TRBJ1-1; no clear D. The CDR3 totals 15 residues. The V gene's germline CDR1 is LNHDA and CDR2 SQIVND (reference sequence). The V gene lost 2 bases and the J gene lost 6 bases, with 16 bases spanning the gap. The CDR3, as DNA: TGTGCCAGTAGTATACTCTCGGGGAGTTACGCTGAAGCTTTCTTT. Its translation is CASSILSGSYAEAFF.